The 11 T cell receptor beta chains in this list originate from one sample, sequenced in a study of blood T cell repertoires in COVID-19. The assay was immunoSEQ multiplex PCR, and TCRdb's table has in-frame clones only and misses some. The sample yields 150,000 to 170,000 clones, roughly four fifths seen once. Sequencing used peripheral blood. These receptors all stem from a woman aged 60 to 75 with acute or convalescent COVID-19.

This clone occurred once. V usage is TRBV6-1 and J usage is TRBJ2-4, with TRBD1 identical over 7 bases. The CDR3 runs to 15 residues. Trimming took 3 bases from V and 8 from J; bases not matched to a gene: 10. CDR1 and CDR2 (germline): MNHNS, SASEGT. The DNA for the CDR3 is TGTGCCAGCAGTGAGCAGCCGGGACAGAATCACATTCAGTACTTC. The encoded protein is CASSEQPGQNHIQYF.

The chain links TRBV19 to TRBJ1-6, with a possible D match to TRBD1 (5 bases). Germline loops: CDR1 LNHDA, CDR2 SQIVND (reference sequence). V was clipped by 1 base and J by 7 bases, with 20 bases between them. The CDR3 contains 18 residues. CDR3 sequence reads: CASSIVLDDGGVNSPLHF. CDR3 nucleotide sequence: TGTGCCAGTAGTATAGTCCTTGATGATGGAGGGGTGAATTCACCCCTCCACTTT.

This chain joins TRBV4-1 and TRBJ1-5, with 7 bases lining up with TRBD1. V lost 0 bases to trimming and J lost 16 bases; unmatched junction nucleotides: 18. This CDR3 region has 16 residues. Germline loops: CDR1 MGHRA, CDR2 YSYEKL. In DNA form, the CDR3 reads TGCGCCAGCAGCCAAGAAGCGACCGCCAGGGGGACAATGATACATTTT. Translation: CASSQEATARGTMIHF.

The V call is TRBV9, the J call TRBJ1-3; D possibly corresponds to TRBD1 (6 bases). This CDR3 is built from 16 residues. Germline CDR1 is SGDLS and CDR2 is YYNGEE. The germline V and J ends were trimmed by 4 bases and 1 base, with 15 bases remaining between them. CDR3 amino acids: CASSPRDTHSGNTIYF. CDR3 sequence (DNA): TGTGCCAGCAGCCCTCGGGACACCCATTCTGGAAACACCATATATTTT.

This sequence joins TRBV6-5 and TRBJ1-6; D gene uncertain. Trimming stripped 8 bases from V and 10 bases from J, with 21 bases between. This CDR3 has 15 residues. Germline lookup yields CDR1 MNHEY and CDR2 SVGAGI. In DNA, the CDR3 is TGTGCCAGCGGGCGGGAGAGGGTAGAATTGTCACCCCTCCACTTT. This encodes CASGRERVELSPLHF.

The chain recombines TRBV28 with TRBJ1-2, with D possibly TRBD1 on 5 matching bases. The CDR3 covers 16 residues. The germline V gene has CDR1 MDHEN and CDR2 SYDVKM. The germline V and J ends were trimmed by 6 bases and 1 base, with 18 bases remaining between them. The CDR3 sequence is CASRPRGRGFNYGYTF. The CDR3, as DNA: TGTGCCAGCAGGCCTAGGGGCCGCGGCTTTAACTATGGCTACACCTTC.

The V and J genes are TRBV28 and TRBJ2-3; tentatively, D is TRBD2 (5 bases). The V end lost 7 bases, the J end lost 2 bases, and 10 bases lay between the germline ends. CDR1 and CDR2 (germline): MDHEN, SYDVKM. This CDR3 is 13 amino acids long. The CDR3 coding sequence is TGTGCCAGCATCCCGGGAACCACAGATACGCAGTATTTT. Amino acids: CASIPGTTDTQYF.

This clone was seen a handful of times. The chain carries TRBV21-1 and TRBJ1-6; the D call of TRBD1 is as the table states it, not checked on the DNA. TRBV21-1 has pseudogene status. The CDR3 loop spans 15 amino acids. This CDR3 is CASSRQGARDSPLHF. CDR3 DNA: TGTGCCAGCAGTAGACAGGGGGCGCGGGATTCACCCCTCCACTTT.

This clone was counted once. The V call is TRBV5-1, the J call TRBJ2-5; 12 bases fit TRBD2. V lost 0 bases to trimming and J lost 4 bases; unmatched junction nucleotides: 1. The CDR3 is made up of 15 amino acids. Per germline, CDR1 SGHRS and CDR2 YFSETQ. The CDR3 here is CASSLASGGAETQYF. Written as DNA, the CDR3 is TGCGCCAGCAGCTTGGCTAGCGGGGGGGCAGAGACCCAGTACTTC.

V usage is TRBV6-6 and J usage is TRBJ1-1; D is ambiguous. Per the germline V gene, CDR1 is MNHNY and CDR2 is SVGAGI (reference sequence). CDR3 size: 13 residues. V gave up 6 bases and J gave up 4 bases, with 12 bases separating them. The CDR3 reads CASSLPPVTEAFF. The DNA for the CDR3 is TGTGCCAGCAGCCTCCCTCCGGTCACTGAAGCTTTCTTT.

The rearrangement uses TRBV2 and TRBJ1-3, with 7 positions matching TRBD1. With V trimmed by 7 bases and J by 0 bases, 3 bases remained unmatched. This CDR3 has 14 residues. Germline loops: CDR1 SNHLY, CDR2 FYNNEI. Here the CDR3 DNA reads TGTGCCAGCACAGGGGGAGTCTCTGGAAACACCATATATTTT. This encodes CASTGGVSGNTIYF.